These 10 T cell receptor beta chains came from one sample sequenced in a study of T cell clusters in autoimmune cytopenias. TRB rearrangements were amplified by touch-down multiplex PCR with mixed TRB-A/B primers. TCRdb reprocessed the multiplex PCR reads, keeping one entry per CDR3 protein, no DNA. With about 1,200 distinct CDR3 sequences in the sample, the ten largest clones hold roughly 28%. Roughly 38,000 genome equivalents of blood DNA were amplified for TRB. Sequenced material: peripheral blood. The receptors stem from a human donor with an autoimmune cytopenia or autoimmune hepatitis (not recorded which).

In terms of frequency, this clonotype is large (0.1 to 1%). This chain links TRBV6-5 with TRBJ2-7; TCRdb's D call of TRBD2 is untestable without DNA. Looked up from germline, CDR1 is MNHEY and CDR2 is SVGAGI. This CDR3 comprises 15 residues. CDR3 sequence: CASSYSLAGAYEQYF.

The V call is TRBV27, the J call TRBJ2-7. This CDR3 has 14 residues. Germline CDR1 is MNHEY and CDR2 is SMNVEV (reference sequence). CDR3 protein: CASSLDARTYEQYF.

Its frequency marks this clonotype as large. The chain carries TRBV5-6 and TRBJ1-2. Germline V gene sequence: CDR1 SGHDT, CDR2 YYEEEE. The CDR3 extends over 14 amino acids. The CDR3: CASSLVQFNYGYTF.

By frequency, this clonotype registers large. V gene TRBV5-4 combines with J gene TRBJ2-2; there is no DNA to check the TCRdb D call of TRBD2. This CDR3 region has 16 residues. From germline, CDR1 is SGHNT and CDR2 YYREEE (reference sequence). CDR3 sequence: CASSASSGAVTGELFF. Combining the CDR3 with reference TRBV5-4 and TRBJ2-2 gives the whole variable domain ETGVTQSPTHLIKTRGQQVTLRCSSQSGHNTVSWYQQALGQGPQFIFQYYREEENGRGNFPPRFSGLQFPNYSSELNVNALELDDSALYLCASSASSGAVTGELFFGEGSRLTVL.

This clonotype is identified as medium-sized (0.01 to 0.1%) from frequency. This chain links TRBV20-1 with TRBJ2-7; the D call of TRBD1 rests on TCRdb alone, since no DNA is present to check it. Germline V CDR1 and CDR2: DFQATT, SNEGSKA (reference sequence). The CDR3 length is 13 residues. CDR3 sequence reads: CSARDGNSYEQYF.

Considering frequency, this clonotype is medium-sized. The rearrangement joins TRBV7-3 to TRBJ2-7; TCRdb picks TRBD2, but there is no DNA to check that call. Germline lookup yields CDR1 SGHTA and CDR2 FQGTGA. CDR3 length equals 15 residues. The CDR3 reads CASSLASGSSYEQYF.

This clonotype ranks as medium-sized in terms of frequency. The gene calls are TRBV6-2 or TRBV6-3 and TRBJ2-5; no DNA is available, so the TRBD2 call from TCRdb remains unchecked. The CDR3 is 15 residues long. The germline V gene encodes CDR1 MNHEY and CDR2 SVGEGT. This CDR3 reads CASRILAGHQETQYF.

By frequency, this clonotype is medium-sized. V gene TRBV28 combines with J gene TRBJ2-2. Per germline, CDR1 MDHEN and CDR2 SYDVKM. The CDR3 runs to 15 residues. CDR3 residues: CASSYVTANTGELFF. The full variable domain, with the rest looked up from reference TRBV28 and TRBJ2-2, is DVKVTQSSRYLVKRTGEKVFLECVQDMDHENMFWYRQDPGLGLRLIYFSYDVKMKEKGDIPEGYSVSREKKERFSLILESASTNQTSMYLCASSYVTANTGELFFGEGSRLTVL.

V is TRBV12-3 or TRBV12-4 and J is TRBJ2-4; the TRBD2 assignment by TCRdb is unverifiable without DNA. The CDR3 is made up of 15 amino acids. The CDR3 sequence: CASSGRGGISRIQYF.

Frequency places this clonotype as medium-sized. J is TRBJ1-5 and V is TRBV19. Germline values: CDR1 LNHDA, CDR2 SQIVND (reference sequence). This CDR3 region has 15 residues. CDR3 in amino acids: CASSIDAGRNQPQHF. Together with reference TRBV19 and TRBJ1-5, the CDR3 gives the full variable domain: DGGITQSPKYLFRKEGQNVTLSCEQNLNHDAMYWYRQDPGQGLRLIYYSQIVNDFQKGDIAEGYSVSREKKESFPLTVTSAQKNPTAFYLCASSIDAGRNQPQHFGDGTRLSIL.